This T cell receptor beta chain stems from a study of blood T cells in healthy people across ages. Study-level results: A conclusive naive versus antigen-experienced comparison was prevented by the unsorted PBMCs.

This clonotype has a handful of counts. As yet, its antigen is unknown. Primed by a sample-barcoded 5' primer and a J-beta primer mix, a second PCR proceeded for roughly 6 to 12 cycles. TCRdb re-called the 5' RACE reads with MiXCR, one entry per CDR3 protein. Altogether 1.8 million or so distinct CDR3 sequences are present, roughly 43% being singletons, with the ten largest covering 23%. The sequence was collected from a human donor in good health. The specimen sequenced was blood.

The CDR3 region is CASSEIGFLGSPLHF. The CDR3 DNA sequence: TGTGCCAGCAGTGAAATTGGATTCCTAGGCTCACCCCTCCACTTT. The genes are TRBV6-1 and TRBJ1-6; D unclear. From germline, CDR1 is MNHNS and CDR2 SASEGT. This CDR3 is built from 15 residues. Trimming took off 2 bases at V and 10 bases at J, with 15 bases between the two ends.